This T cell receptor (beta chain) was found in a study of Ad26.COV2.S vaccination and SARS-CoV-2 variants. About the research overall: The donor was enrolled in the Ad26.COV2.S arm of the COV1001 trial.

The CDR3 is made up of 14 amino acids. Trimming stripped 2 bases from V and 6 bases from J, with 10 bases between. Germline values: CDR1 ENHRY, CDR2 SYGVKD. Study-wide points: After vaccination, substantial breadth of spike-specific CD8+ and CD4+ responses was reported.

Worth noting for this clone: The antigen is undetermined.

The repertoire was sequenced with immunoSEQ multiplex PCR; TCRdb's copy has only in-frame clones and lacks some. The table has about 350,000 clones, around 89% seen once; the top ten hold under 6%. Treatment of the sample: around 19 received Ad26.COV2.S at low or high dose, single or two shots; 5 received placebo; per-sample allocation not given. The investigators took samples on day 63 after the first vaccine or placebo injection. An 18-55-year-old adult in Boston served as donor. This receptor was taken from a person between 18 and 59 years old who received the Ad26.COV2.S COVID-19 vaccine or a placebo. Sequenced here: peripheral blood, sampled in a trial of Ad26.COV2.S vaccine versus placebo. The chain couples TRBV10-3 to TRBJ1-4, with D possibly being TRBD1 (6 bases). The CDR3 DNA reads TGTGCCATCAGTGAGGTACAGGGCGATGAAAAACTGTTTTTT. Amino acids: CAISEVQGDEKLFF.